This TCR beta chain is drawn from a study of control samples from healthy donors and cancer patients. Method: immunoSEQ multiplex PCR; TCRdb's copy keeps in-frame clones and lacks some. Found here are about 150,000 clones, 85% to 95% of them singletons; the top ten hold approximately 5.5%. This TCR was sampled from a man aged 35-49 years in good health. The sequenced sample consisted of blood.

For the CDR3, the DNA is TGTGCCAGCTATACCCCCGGACAGGGCCATGGCTACACCTTC. Protein: CASYTPGQGHGYTF. V usage is TRBV27 and J usage is TRBJ1-2, with 8 bases matching TRBD1. J gave up 6 bases and V 8 bases, and 11 bases lay outside the gene matches. Germline CDR1 reads MNHEY; CDR2 reads SMNVEV (reference sequence). This CDR3 spans 14 amino acids.